One sample yielded the 19 T cell receptor beta chains listed below, sequenced in a study of blood T cell repertoires in COVID-19. This table comes from immunoSEQ multiplex PCR, and its TCRdb copy is limited to in-frame clones, with some not included. The sample holds about 78,000 clones, about 90% seen once. What was sequenced was peripheral blood. The receptors originated from a woman between 45 and 65 years old in a cohort sampled during active COVID-19.

The chain combines TRBV27 with TRBJ2-1; 7 bases agree with TRBD1. Germline V gene sequence: CDR1 MNHEY, CDR2 SMNVEV (reference sequence). The CDR3 spans 15 residues. V lost 7 bases and J lost 3; bases outside the gene matches: 9. This CDR3 reads CASTPRAGGYNEQFF. The DNA of the CDR3 is TGTGCCAGCACCCCCCGGGCAGGGGGCTACAATGAGCAGTTCTTC.

This clone appeared once. The chain recombines TRBV3-1 (or the pseudogene TRBV3-2) with TRBJ2-7, with 12 nucleotides matching TRBD2. V gave up 3 bases and J gave up 3 bases; unmatched junction bases: 0. Per germline, CDR1 LGHDT and CDR2 YNNKEL (reference sequence). The length of the CDR3 is 14 residues. The CDR3 coding sequence is TGTGCCAGCAGCCAGACTAGCGGGAGCTACGAGCAGTACTTC. It is translated as CASSQTSGSYEQYF.

The chain carries TRBV10-3 and TRBJ2-3; TRBD2 matches 11 bases. V gave up 3 bases and J gave up 5 bases; unmatched junction bases: 4. CDR1 and CDR2 from the germline V gene are ENHRY and SYGVKD. The CDR3 consists of 15 residues. For the CDR3, the DNA is TGTGCCATCAGTGAAACTAGCGGGAGAAAAGATACGCAGTATTTT. As protein: CAISETSGRKDTQYF.

In this sample, this clone turned up once. The rearrangement uses TRBV3-1 (or the pseudogene TRBV3-2) and TRBJ2-7; D is perhaps TRBD2 (6 bases). Germline CDR1 is LGHDT and CDR2 is YNNKEL (reference sequence). V lost 3 bases, J lost 3 bases, and 12 bases lay in between. This CDR3 contains 14 residues. CDR3 nucleotide sequence: TGTGCCAGCAGCCATACGGGACTCGACTACGAGCAGTACTTC. Translated, it gives CASSHTGLDYEQYF.

The rearrangement links TRBV6-1 to TRBJ1-5, with unresolved D. V was trimmed by 3 bases and J by 3 bases, leaving 9 bases between them. The CDR3 has 14 amino acids. Per germline, CDR1 MNHNS and CDR2 SASEGT. The DNA of the CDR3 is TGTGCCAGCAGTGAGCTCTCAGTCAATCAGCCCCAGCATTTT. It encodes CASSELSVNQPQHF.

The chain combines TRBV18 with TRBJ1-1; 7 nucleotides match TRBD1. Germline V gene data show CDR1 as KGHSH and CDR2 as LQKENI. This CDR3 is built from 14 residues. Losses at the gene ends were 4 bases for V and 4 bases for J; bases not matched to a gene: 6. The CDR3 sequence: CASSLPGGGTEAFF. The CDR3 nucleotides are TGTGCCAGCTCACTACCAGGGGGGGGCACTGAAGCTTTCTTT.

The rearrangement joins TRBV7-9 to TRBJ2-5; the D gene is possibly TRBD1 (6 bases). CDR1 and CDR2 (germline): SEHNR, FQNEAQ (reference sequence). This CDR3 has 13 amino acids. The germline V and J ends were trimmed by 1 base and 5 bases, with 8 bases remaining between them. The CDR3 protein is CASSLDRAETQYF. The CDR3, as DNA: TGTGCCAGCAGCTTAGACAGGGCGGAGACCCAGTACTTC.

This sequence joins TRBV28 and TRBJ1-4; D is perhaps TRBD1 (5 bases). The length of the CDR3 is 15 residues. The V end was cut by 2 bases, the J end by 6 bases, with 13 bases between. The V gene's germline CDR1 is MDHEN and CDR2 SYDVKM. CDR3: CASSLGGKLDEKLFF. The CDR3 DNA reads as TGTGCCAGCAGTTTAGGGGGGAAGTTGGATGAAAAACTGTTTTTT.

This clone came up a few times. The J gene is TRBJ1-5, the V gene TRBV27; tentative D call: TRBD1 (6 bases). The CDR3 spans 14 residues. Germline CDR1 MNHEY, CDR2 SMNVEV (reference sequence). Trimming stripped 2 bases from V and 4 bases from J, with 9 bases between. CDR3 in amino acids: CASSLGGANQPQHF. The CDR3 nucleotides are TGTGCCAGCAGTTTAGGGGGGGCAAATCAGCCCCAGCATTTT.

V and J are TRBV5-1 and TRBJ1-1; tentatively, D is TRBD1 (5 bases). V dropped 0 bases and J dropped 2 bases, with 8 bases sitting between them. This CDR3 comprises 14 residues. CDR1 and CDR2 (germline): SGHRS, YFSETQ. The CDR3 here is CASSLDRINTEAFF. The CDR3 DNA reads as TGCGCCAGCAGCTTGGACAGGATCAACACTGAAGCTTTCTTT.

The chain links TRBV11-2 to TRBJ1-2, with a weak D call TRBD1 (6 bases). Germline values: CDR1 SGHAT, CDR2 FQNNGV. The CDR3 runs 13 residues. Trimming took 4 bases from V and 7 from J, leaving 13 bases between them. The CDR3 DNA reads as TGTGCCAGCAGCTCAGACGGGGGGCCTGGCTACACCTTC. Residues: CASSSDGGPGYTF.

This chain joins TRBV19 and TRBJ2-5, with D maybe TRBD2 (7 bases). The CDR3 runs to 14 residues. V shed 1 base and J shed 6 bases, with 12 bases lying between them. Germline V CDR1 and CDR2: LNHDA, SQIVND (reference sequence). CDR3 bases: TGTGCCAGTAGTATAGGGCCCGGGGGGCAGACCCAGTACTTC. It translates to CASSIGPGGQTQYF.

The chain has TRBV7-7 and TRBJ2-1; 8 positions agree with TRBD1. The V and J ends lost 6 bases and 2 bases, in that order; junction bases with no gene match: 6. The CDR3 has 15 amino acids. Per the germline V gene, CDR1 is SSHAT and CDR2 is FNYEAQ (reference sequence). The DNA for the CDR3 is TGTGCCAGCAGTATGGACAGGGCGACCTACAATGAGCAGTTCTTC. This translates into CASSMDRATYNEQFF.

This chain connects TRBV30 to TRBJ2-1, with D unclear. Germline-derived CDR1 and CDR2 are GTSNPN and SVGIG (reference sequence). Trimming removed 3 bases at V and 5 bases at J, with 26 bases between. This CDR3 contains 18 residues. The CDR3 spells CAWRPIFRPAEDDNEQFF. Written as DNA, the CDR3 is TGTGCCTGGAGGCCAATTTTTCGTCCCGCGGAAGATGACAATGAGCAGTTCTTC.

The V gene is TRBV19, the J gene TRBJ1-5; 9 nucleotides align to TRBD1. Looked up from germline, CDR1 is LNHDA and CDR2 is SQIVND (reference sequence). The CDR3 has 14 amino acids. The junction had 8 bases not matched to a gene; V was cut back by 5 bases and J by 9 bases. CDR3 DNA: TGTGCCAGTAGTGTCGGGACAGGGAGCGGGCCCCAGCATTTT. Residues: CASSVGTGSGPQHF. The full variable domain, with the rest looked up from reference TRBV19 and TRBJ1-5, is DGGITQSPKYLFRKEGQNVTLSCEQNLNHDAMYWYRQDPGQGLRLIYYSQIVNDFQKGDIAEGYSVSREKKESFPLTVTSAQKNPTAFYLCASSVGTGSGPQHFGDGTRLSIL.

The CDR3 sequence: CASGTERANTEAFF. For the CDR3, the DNA is TGTGCCAGCGGCACCGAGCGAGCCAACACTGAAGCTTTCTTT. This sequence joins TRBV11-2 and TRBJ1-1; D is unclear. Germline assignment: CDR1 SGHAT and CDR2 FQNNGV. CDR3 length: 14 amino acids. V shed 8 bases and J shed 2 bases, with 15 bases lying between them. Drawing the rest from reference TRBV11-2 and TRBJ1-1, the complete variable domain is EAGVAQSPRYKIIEKRQSVAFWCNPISGHATLYWYQQILGQGPKLLIQFQNNGVVDDSQLPKDRFSAERLKGVDSTLKIQPAKLEDSAVYLCASGTERANTEAFFGQGTRLTVV.

The rearrangement uses TRBV6-5 and TRBJ1-1; tentative D call: TRBD1 (6 bases). Trimming left V 8 bases short and J 1 base short, with 17 bases between. Germline V gene lookup returns CDR1 MNHEY and CDR2 SVGAGI. This CDR3 spans 15 amino acids. DNA for the CDR3: TGTGCCAGCCGGCGAAGGACAGCTAAGAACACTGAAGCTTTCTTT. This encodes CASRRRTAKNTEAFF.

The V gene is TRBV7-9, the J gene TRBJ1-1, with 9 bases aligning to TRBD1. The germline CDR1 and CDR2 sequences are SEHNR and FQNEAQ (reference sequence). Trimming removed 5 bases from V and 3 bases from J; junction bases left unmatched: 19. This CDR3 spans 19 amino acids. CDR3 nucleotides: TGTGCCAGCAGCCCACAACACCCCCGGGACAGGGATGAAGACACTGAAGCTTTCTTT. Translating it yields CASSPQHPRDRDEDTEAFF. Using reference TRBV7-9 and TRBJ1-1 for the parts outside the CDR3, the full variable domain is DTGVSQNPRHKITKRGQNVTFRCDPISEHNRLYWYRQTLGQGPEFLTYFQNEAQLEKSRLLSDRFSAERPKGSFSTLEIQRTEQGDSAMYLCASSPQHPRDRDEDTEAFFGQGTRLTVV.

This clone was seen just once. This sequence joins TRBV12-3 or TRBV12-4 and TRBJ1-1; 9 bases match TRBD1. CDR3 length: 13 residues. The junction had 6 bases not matched to a gene; V was cut back by 5 bases and J by 8 bases. The CDR3 sequence: CASSKQGAREAFF. The CDR3 DNA reads TGTGCCAGCAGTAAACAGGGGGCAAGGGAAGCTTTCTTT.